Listed below are T cell receptor beta chains from one sample, sequenced in a study of neoadjuvant nivolumab and ipilimumab in lung cancer. Profiling relied on immunoSEQ multiplex PCR, and the TCRdb table lists in-frame clones only, not all of them. Among more than 40,000 clones listed, roughly 89% were seen once. The sample in question was blood, obtained before neoadjuvant nivolumab, alone or with ipilimumab. The receptor source for this set is an adult with non-small cell lung cancer. Some clones in this sample may be carry-over from other donors' samples. Both conserved end residues are part of each CDR3. A D gene is named only where the DNA matches it firmly. Clone size is shown for a subset of rows, as once, few, many or a class of expanded clone.

V	D	size	J	CDR3	DNA
TRBV11-2	NA	NA	TRBJ2-1	CASSLGSGTKNEQFF	TGTGCCAGCAGCTTAGGCTCCGGGACAAAAAATGAGCAGTTCTTC
TRBV5-4	NA	NA	TRBJ2-1	CASSSGGFSSYNEQFF	TGTGCCAGCAGCTCGGGTGGATTTAGCTCCTACAATGAGCAGTTCTTC
TRBV6-5	NA	NA	TRBJ2-7	CASSYVGTSYEQYF	TGTGCCAGCAGTTATGTCGGGACCTCCTACGAGCAGTACTTC
TRBV6-5	NA	once	TRBJ2-1	CASSSSGVEQFF	TGTGCCAGCAGTTCCAGCGGCGTTGAGCAGTTCTTC
TRBV7-9	NA	NA	TRBJ2-1	CASPNEQFF	TGTGCCAGCCCTAATGAGCAGTTCTTC
TRBV10-3	NA	NA	TRBJ2-7	CAISESLQGKTEQYF	TGTGCCATCAGTGAGTCTCTACAGGGAAAAACCGAGCAGTACTTC
TRBV7-2	NA	NA	TRBJ2-5	CASSYDRDSYETQYF	TGTGCCAGCAGCTATGACCGGGACTCCTATGAGACCCAGTACTTC
TRBV6-5	NA	NA	TRBJ1-1	CASSYSYNTEAFF	TGTGCCAGCAGTTACTCGTATAACACTGAAGCTTTCTTT
TRBV7-9	TRBD1	NA	TRBJ1-3	CASSYQGAGNTIYF	TGTGCCAGCAGCTATCAGGGGGCTGGAAACACCATATATTTT
TRBV19	TRBD2	NA	TRBJ2-5	CASRPSGRYQETQYF	TGTGCCAGTAGGCCAAGCGGGAGGTACCAAGAGACCCAGTACTTC
TRBV4-3	NA	NA	TRBJ2-3	CASSQERTSGRYF	TGCGCCAGCAGCCAAGAAAGGACTTCGGGGAGGTATTTT
TRBV14	TRBD1	NA	TRBJ1-5	CASSQDLTGGDQPQHF	TGTGCCAGCAGCCAAGACCTTACAGGGGGCGATCAGCCCCAGCATTTT
TRBV25-1	NA	NA	TRBJ2-2	CASSENTGYFSGELFF	TGTGCCAGCAGTGAAAATACAGGTTATTTTTCCGGGGAGCTGTTTTTT
TRBV4-3	NA	NA	TRBJ2-5	CASSQVSLSGTQYF	TGCGCCAGCAGCCAAGTCTCTCTTTCGGGGACCCAGTACTTC
TRBV11-3	NA	NA	TRBJ2-5	CASSRDILETQYF	TGTGCCAGCAGCCGGGACATATTGGAGACCCAGTACTTC
TRBV6-1	NA	NA	TRBJ1-5	CASSSPQPQHF	TGTGCCAGCAGTTCACCTCAGCCCCAGCATTTT
TRBV30	NA	NA	TRBJ1-4	CAWSLDSSNEKLFF	TGTGCCTGGAGTCTGGACAGCTCCAATGAAAAACTGTTTTTT
TRBV6-5	NA	once	TRBJ1-2	CASSYGSGYTF	TGTGCCAGCAGTTACGGGTCTGGCTACACCTTC
TRBV2	TRBD1	NA	TRBJ2-5	CASHPGTGEETQYF	TGTGCCAGCCACCCCGGGACAGGGGAAGAGACCCAGTACTTC
TRBV27	NA	NA	TRBJ1-2	CASSLKHDYGYTF	TGTGCCAGCAGTTTAAAACATGACTATGGCTACACCTTC
TRBV5-4	TRBD2	once	TRBJ2-3	CASSAVGGGRSPDTQYF	TGTGCCAGCAGCGCGGTCGGGGGCGGGAGGTCCCCGGATACGCAGTATTTT
TRBV6-1	NA	few	TRBJ2-3	CASRLSTDTQYF	TGTGCCAGCAGATTAAGCACAGATACGCAGTATTTT
TRBV6-1	TRBD2	NA	TRBJ2-1	CAGRTSGRGDEQFF	TGTGCCGGAAGGACTAGCGGGAGGGGGGATGAGCAGTTCTTC
TRBV5-5	NA	NA	TRBJ2-5	CASSFPRGGQETQYF	TGTGCCAGCAGCTTTCCCAGGGGAGGGCAAGAGACCCAGTACTTC
TRBV7-2	NA	NA	TRBJ1-2	CASSMDGTNYGYTF	TGTGCCAGCAGTATGGACGGTACTAACTATGGCTACACCTTC
TRBV30	NA	NA	TRBJ2-1	CAWSITSSSQFF	TGTGCCTGGAGTATAACTAGCTCCAGTCAGTTCTTC
TRBV19	NA	NA	TRBJ2-1	CASSIQGVGEQFF	TGTGCCAGTAGTATACAGGGAGTGGGTGAGCAGTTCTTC
TRBV10-2	NA	NA	TRBJ1-5	CASRSRGNQPQHF	TGCGCCAGCAGGAGTAGGGGCAATCAGCCCCAGCATTTT
TRBV30	TRBD1	NA	TRBJ1-2	CAWSGRQGALYGYTF	TGTGCCTGGAGTGGCCGACAGGGGGCACTCTATGGCTACACCTTC
TRBV19	TRBD2	NA	TRBJ2-7	CASSIGLAGTYEQYF	TGTGCCAGTAGTATTGGGCTAGCGGGAACCTACGAGCAGTACTTC
TRBV2	TRBD2	NA	TRBJ2-1	CASRIAGGAYNEQFF	TGTGCCAGCAGAATAGCGGGAGGGGCTTACAATGAGCAGTTCTTC
TRBV30	TRBD2	NA	TRBJ2-1	CAWSRGSGAYNEQFF	TGTGCCTGGAGCCGAGGTAGCGGGGCCTACAATGAGCAGTTCTTC
TRBV5-4	NA	NA	TRBJ2-2	CASSLDEWELFF	TGTGCCAGCAGCTTGGACGAGTGGGAGCTGTTTTTT
TRBV29-1	NA	NA	TRBJ1-2	CSAGENYSYTF	TGCAGCGCAGGTGAGAACTATAGCTACACCTTC
TRBV5-1	TRBD1	NA	TRBJ2-7	CASSFQDRGLGEQYF	TGCGCCAGCAGCTTTCAGGACAGGGGATTAGGCGAGCAGTACTTC
TRBV5-1	NA	NA	TRBJ2-1	CASSLVPQGEGEQFF	TGCGCCAGCAGCTTGGTACCGCAGGGCGAAGGTGAGCAGTTCTTC
TRBV6-1	NA	NA	TRBJ1-2	CAILKAVANYGYTF	TGTGCCATCTTAAAGGCCGTAGCTAACTATGGCTACACCTTC
TRBV5-1	NA	NA	TRBJ1-1	CASSYEGRNTEAFF	TGCGCCAGCAGCTATGAAGGGAGAAACACTGAAGCTTTCTTT
TRBV6-1	NA	NA	TRBJ2-1	CASSGGQSYNEQFF	TGTGCCAGCAGTGGAGGACAGTCCTACAATGAGCAGTTCTTC
TRBV5-1	NA	NA	TRBJ1-1	CASSEQGGRTEAFF	TGCGCCAGCAGCGAACAGGGAGGGAGGACTGAAGCTTTCTTT
TRBV4-3	NA	NA	TRBJ2-2	CASSQQNGFGAEVELFF	TGCGCCAGCAGCCAACAAAATGGTTTTGGGGCCGAAGTGGAGCTGTTTTTT
TRBV11-2	NA	NA	TRBJ1-5	CASSTNIDQPQHF	TGTGCCAGCAGCACCAACATAGATCAGCCCCAGCATTTT
TRBV15	NA	NA	TRBJ2-7	CATSSGQGSYEQYF	TGTGCCACCAGCAGTGGGCAGGGGTCCTACGAGCAGTACTTC
TRBV7-6	NA	NA	TRBJ1-5	CASSVDSNSNQPQHF	TGTGCCAGCAGCGTGGACAGCAATAGCAATCAGCCCCAGCATTTT
TRBV7-2	TRBD2	NA	TRBJ2-7	CASSSRGASGRSSYEQYF	TGTGCCAGCAGCTCCCGTGGGGCTAGCGGGAGGAGCTCCTACGAGCAGTACTTC
TRBV29-1	NA	once	TRBJ2-3	CSVESTDTQYF	TGCAGCGTGGAGAGCACAGATACGCAGTATTTT
TRBV7-2	TRBD2	NA	TRBJ2-4	CASSLAGGQNIQYF	TGTGCCAGCAGCTTAGCGGGAGGGCAAAACATTCAGTACTTC
TRBV6-6	TRBD2	NA	TRBJ2-7	CASSPPSGGNEQYF	TGTGCCAGCAGTCCCCCGAGCGGGGGCAACGAGCAGTACTTC
TRBV5-6	TRBD1	NA	TRBJ2-3	CASTLRYGQGYTDTQYF	TGTGCCAGCACCCTCCGGTATGGACAGGGCTACACAGATACGCAGTATTTT
TRBV5-1	NA	NA	TRBJ2-7	CASSPEDRQQYF	TGCGCCAGCAGCCCGGAAGACCGGCAGCAGTACTTC
TRBV9	TRBD1	NA	TRBJ1-1	CASSPWTGPVNTEAFF	TGTGCCAGCAGCCCCTGGACAGGGCCCGTGAACACTGAAGCTTTCTTT
TRBV6-5	NA	NA	TRBJ2-7	CASRPGTPGYEQYF	TGTGCCAGCCGGCCCGGGACTCCGGGGTACGAGCAGTACTTC
TRBV2	NA	once	TRBJ1-1	CASSDGFMNTEAFF	TGTGCCAGCAGTGATGGTTTCATGAACACTGAAGCTTTCTTT
TRBV2	NA	NA	TRBJ1-5	CASSRTERGSQPQHF	TGTGCCAGCAGCCGGACGGAGAGAGGTAGTCAGCCCCAGCATTTT
TRBV4-1	NA	NA	TRBJ2-7	CASSQEPGIYEQYF	TGCGCCAGCAGCCAAGAACCAGGGATCTACGAGCAGTACTTC
TRBV30	NA	NA	TRBJ2-2	CAGRRDRGTGELFF	TGTGCCGGCCGACGCGACCGGGGGACCGGGGAGCTGTTTTTT
TRBV6-1	NA	NA	TRBJ2-5	CASSARPSEVETQYF	TGTGCCAGCAGTGCGCGTCCTTCTGAGGTAGAGACCCAGTACTTC
TRBV4-2	NA	once	TRBJ2-7	CALSGGSSYEQYF	TGTGCCCTGTCTGGGGGGAGCTCCTACGAGCAGTACTTC
TRBV6-5	TRBD1	NA	TRBJ1-1	CASSYQDRAFTEAFF	TGTGCCAGCAGTTATCAGGACAGGGCTTTCACTGAAGCTTTCTTT